This passage covers 30 T cell receptor beta chains from one sample sequenced in a study of blood T cell repertoires in COVID-19. This table comes from immunoSEQ multiplex PCR, and its TCRdb copy is limited to in-frame clones, with some not included. The table shows about 220,000 clones, with roughly 80% occurring only once. Input material: peripheral blood. These receptor sequences come from a woman in her twenties or thirties who had recovered from COVID-19.

This clone was counted a single time. The chain uses TRBV28 and TRBJ1-6; the D is unclear. The CDR3 runs to 14 residues. Germline loops: CDR1 MDHEN, CDR2 SYDVKM. Trimming shortened V by 8 bases and J by 5 bases, and 13 bases separated the two germline ends. Written as DNA, the CDR3 is TGTGCCAGCCTGGGAGGGATGAATAATTCACCCCTCCACTTT. It is translated as CASLGGMNNSPLHF.

The rearrangement links TRBV3-1 (or the pseudogene TRBV3-2) to TRBJ1-1; no clear D gene. Germline CDR1 LGHDT, CDR2 YNNKEL (reference sequence). This CDR3 contains 14 residues. The V end lost 0 bases, the J end lost 2 bases, and 7 bases lay between the germline ends. In DNA, the CDR3 is TGTGCCAGCAGCCAAGATGGCCCAAACACTGAAGCTTTCTTT. Its protein is CASSQDGPNTEAFF.

This chain links TRBV11-2 with TRBJ2-7; TRBD2 matches at 9 bases. CDR1 SGHAT and CDR2 FQNNGV come from the germline V gene. The junction had 13 bases not matched to a gene; V was cut back by 2 bases and J by 5 bases. This CDR3 contains 17 residues. CDR3 nucleotide sequence: TGTGCCAGCAGCTTATATAGGGTAGCGGGAGTGCCCCACGAGCAGTACTTC. Translated: CASSLYRVAGVPHEQYF.

The rearrangement links TRBV28 to TRBJ2-7; TRBD1 matches at 8 bases. The CDR3 sequence is 13 residues long. Germline trimming cut 7 bases from V and 2 bases from J; bases unmatched to any gene: 4. Germline V gene sequence: CDR1 MDHEN, CDR2 SYDVKM. The DNA for the CDR3 is TGTGCCAGCAAACGGGACAGGCCCTACGAGCAGTACTTC. Its translation is CASKRDRPYEQYF.

The V gene is TRBV6-5, the J gene TRBJ1-6, with D possibly matching TRBD1 (6 bases). Germline V lookup: CDR1 MNHEY, CDR2 SVGAGI. CDR3 length equals 15 residues. Trimming shortened V by 8 bases and J by 0 bases, and 11 bases separated the two germline ends. As DNA, the CDR3 is TGTGCCAGCCAGACGGACAGCTCCTATAATTCACCCCTCCACTTT. Encoded protein: CASQTDSSYNSPLHF.

V and J are TRBV25-1 and TRBJ1-1; a possible D gene is TRBD1 (5 bases). CDR1 and CDR2 from the germline V gene are MGHDK and SYGVNS. V lost 0 bases and J lost 1, with 15 bases in between. The CDR3 length is 17 residues. The CDR3 region has the DNA TGTGCCAGCAGTGAATATGGAGGGATGAGGGGGAACACTGAAGCTTTCTTT. Translated: CASSEYGGMRGNTEAFF.

J is TRBJ2-3 and V is TRBV3-1 (or the pseudogene TRBV3-2); D might be TRBD2 (5 bases). V was shortened by 2 bases and J by 0 bases, with 6 bases between the two germline ends. This CDR3 has 14 amino acids. From germline, CDR1 is LGHDT and CDR2 YNNKEL (reference sequence). The CDR3 is CASSQRGSTDTQYF. In DNA, the CDR3 is TGTGCCAGCAGCCAACGAGGGAGCACAGATACGCAGTATTTT.

The rearrangement joins TRBV19 to TRBJ2-2; D might be TRBD1 (6 bases). Trimming pared 4 bases from V and 0 bases from J, leaving 6 bases between. This CDR3 contains 14 residues. Looked up from germline, CDR1 is LNHDA and CDR2 is SQIVND (reference sequence). As DNA, the CDR3 is TGTGCCAGTAGTAGGGACACGAACACCGGGGAGCTGTTTTTT. This sequence encodes CASSRDTNTGELFF.

V is TRBV10-3 and J is TRBJ2-7; 7 nucleotides match TRBD1. The CDR3 contains 15 residues. Germline V gene sequence: CDR1 ENHRY, CDR2 SYGVKD. V shed 4 bases and J 3 bases; nucleotides not matched to a gene: 9. CDR3 in DNA: TGTGCCATCAGTGGGGACAGAGGTTCTTTCTACGAGCAGTACTTC. Protein product: CAISGDRGSFYEQYF.

This clone was counted a few times. The chain has TRBV6-1 and TRBJ1-5; possible D gene TRBD1, 5 bases. The V end lost 5 bases, the J end lost 6 bases, and 11 bases lay between the germline ends. The germline V gene has CDR1 MNHNS and CDR2 SASEGT. This CDR3 has 13 amino acids. Written as DNA, the CDR3 is TGTGCCAGCAGTTCAGGGATGGGTCAGCCCCAGCATTTT. As protein: CASSSGMGQPQHF.

The gene calls are TRBV6-5 and TRBJ2-5; a possible D gene is TRBD1 (5 bases). V dropped 1 base and J dropped 0 bases, with 12 bases sitting between them. CDR3 size: 16 residues. Germline CDR1 MNHEY, CDR2 SVGAGI. The chain's CDR3 is CASSYFPKGYQETQYF. The CDR3 DNA follows: TGTGCCAGCAGTTACTTCCCCAAGGGGTACCAAGAGACCCAGTACTTC.

The J gene is TRBJ1-4, the V gene TRBV5-1, with D uncertain. The CDR3 runs 12 residues. Germline V gene data show CDR1 as SGHRS and CDR2 as YFSETQ. Trimming stripped 5 bases from V and 1 base from J, with 3 bases between. CDR3 in DNA: TGCGCCAGCAGTAGAACTAATGAAAAACTGTTTTTT. It translates to CASSRTNEKLFF.

This clone was counted only a few times. The rearrangement uses TRBV5-1 and TRBJ1-3, with a possible D match to TRBD1 (6 bases). The germline CDR1 and CDR2 sequences are SGHRS and YFSETQ. Trimming took 4 bases from V and 4 from J, leaving 15 bases between them. The CDR3 loop spans 15 amino acids. Here the CDR3 reads CASSETGHRGNTIYF. The DNA of the CDR3 is TGCGCCAGCAGCGAAACAGGGCACCGGGGAAACACCATATATTTT. The whole variable domain, remainder taken from reference TRBV5-1 and TRBJ1-3, is KAGVTQTPRYLIKTRGQQVTLSCSPISGHRSVSWYQQTPGQGLQFLFEYFSETQRNKGNFPGRFSGRQFSNSRSEMNVSTLELGDSALYLCASSETGHRGNTIYFGEGSWLTVV.

This chain connects TRBV3-1 (or the pseudogene TRBV3-2) to TRBJ1-6, with D unresolved. V was trimmed by 4 bases and J by 0 bases, leaving 7 bases between them. This CDR3 spans 15 amino acids. From germline, CDR1 is LGHDT and CDR2 YNNKEL (reference sequence). In nucleotides, the CDR3 is TGTGCCAGCAGCCCGGGGAGCTCCTATAATTCACCCCTCCACTTT. Its translation: CASSPGSSYNSPLHF.

The chain is built from TRBV18 and TRBJ1-1; tentative D call: TRBD1 (6 bases). Germline-derived CDR1 and CDR2 are KGHSH and LQKENI. V was clipped by 2 bases and J by 5 bases, with 9 bases between them. This CDR3 spans 13 amino acids. Here the CDR3 reads CASSPEGGTEAFF. In DNA form, the CDR3 reads TGTGCCAGCTCACCAGAGGGGGGGACTGAAGCTTTCTTT.

The chain combines TRBV7-3 with TRBJ1-2, with D perhaps TRBD1 (5 bases). The CDR3 loop spans 13 amino acids. Germline-derived CDR1 and CDR2 are SGHTA and FQGTGA. V gave up 1 base and J gave up 4 bases, with 7 bases separating them. The CDR3 nucleotides are TGTGCCAGCAGCTTAAACAGGCTCTATGGCTACACCTTC. Translating it yields CASSLNRLYGYTF.

The genes are TRBV2 and TRBJ2-1; D is ambiguous. CDR3 length: 13 amino acids. Germline-derived CDR1 and CDR2 are SNHLY and FYNNEI. V was trimmed by 4 bases and J by 8 bases, leaving 12 bases between them. This CDR3 reads CASSGGETDEQFF. The CDR3 bases are TGTGCCAGCAGTGGCGGCGAGACGGATGAGCAGTTCTTC.

The genes are TRBV6-5 and TRBJ2-5; D may be TRBD2 (6 bases). The CDR3 covers 15 residues. Germline V gene lookup returns CDR1 MNHEY and CDR2 SVGAGI. V lost 4 bases to trimming and J lost 5 bases, with 17 bases between them. The DNA for the CDR3 is TGTGCCAGCAGTTCGAGGAGGGTCAGTAGGGAGACCCAGTACTTC. Translating gives CASSSRRVSRETQYF.

The CDR3 region is CASSPSGSEEGFF. The CDR3 bases are TGTGCCAGCAGTCCGAGCGGGAGCGAGGAGGGGTTCTTC. J is TRBJ2-1 and V is TRBV12-3 or TRBV12-4, with 8 bases aligning to TRBD2. This CDR3 is 13 amino acids long. V lost 5 bases to trimming and J lost 15 bases; unmatched junction nucleotides: 12.

The chain joins TRBV6-5 to TRBJ2-7, with D perhaps TRBD2 (5 bases). Germline CDR1 MNHEY, CDR2 SVGAGI. The CDR3 is 14 residues long. V lost 6 bases and J lost 2, with 14 bases in between. The CDR3 nucleotides read TGTGCCAGCAGACCGGCTAGCCGCGCCTACGAGCAGTACTTC. It codes for CASRPASRAYEQYF.

The chain employs TRBV3-1 (or the pseudogene TRBV3-2) and TRBJ2-1; D call uncertain. CDR3 length: 13 residues. Germline V CDR1 and CDR2: LGHDT, YNNKEL (reference sequence). With 0 bases removed from V and 5 bases from J, the gap between germline ends came to 5 bases. CDR3 region: CASSQDEDNEQFF. CDR3 in DNA: TGTGCCAGCAGCCAAGATGAGGACAATGAGCAGTTCTTC.

The chain combines TRBV4-1 with TRBJ2-1, with TRBD2 matching over 13 bases. The trim removed 1 base at V and 5 bases at J, leaving 8 bases unmatched. Germline lookup yields CDR1 MGHRA and CDR2 YSYEKL. CDR3 size: 18 residues. This CDR3 reads CASSQGQFGTSGNNEQFF. The CDR3 nucleotides read TGCGCCAGCAGCCAAGGGCAGTTCGGGACTAGCGGGAACAATGAGCAGTTCTTC.

This clone has a single count. The J gene is TRBJ2-3, the V gene TRBV12-3 or TRBV12-4; TRBD2 aligns across 7 bases. The CDR3 is made up of 13 amino acids. V shed 6 bases, J shed 7 bases, and the junction held 7 bases outside the gene matches. This CDR3 reads CASRPTSANTQYF. The CDR3 region has the DNA TGTGCCAGCAGACCCACTAGCGCGAATACGCAGTATTTT.

The sample holds one count of this clone. This chain uses TRBV3-1 (or the pseudogene TRBV3-2) with TRBJ2-5; D might be TRBD2 (5 bases). The V and J ends lost 3 bases and 4 bases respectively, with 15 bases between them. CDR1 and CDR2 from the germline V gene are LGHDT and YNNKEL (reference sequence). The CDR3 loop spans 15 amino acids. CDR3 coding DNA: TGTGCCAGCAGCCAGAGGGTTGATCGAGGAGAGACCCAGTACTTC. It encodes CASSQRVDRGETQYF.

This clone occurred many times. The chain carries TRBV5-1 and TRBJ2-7; possible D gene TRBD1, 5 bases. With 0 bases removed from V and 7 bases from J, the gap between germline ends came to 8 bases. Germline CDR1 reads SGHRS; CDR2 reads YFSETQ. This CDR3 spans 12 amino acids. CDR3 sequence reads: CASSLVQAEQYF. DNA of the CDR3: TGCGCCAGCAGCTTGGTACAGGCTGAGCAGTACTTC.

V usage is TRBV3-1 (or the pseudogene TRBV3-2) and J usage is TRBJ1-2; 9 nucleotides align to TRBD1. The germline CDR1 and CDR2 sequences are LGHDT and YNNKEL (reference sequence). CDR3 length equals 17 residues. The V and J ends lost 5 bases and 6 bases, in that order; junction bases with no gene match: 16. The CDR3 DNA is TGTGCCAGCAGCGCAACGGGACAGGGCTCACATGGGAATGGCTACACCTTC. This gives the protein CASSATGQGSHGNGYTF.

This sequence joins TRBV27 and TRBJ2-2; 10 bases agree with TRBD2. The ends lost 6 bases at V and 4 bases at J; junction bases unmatched: 5. CDR1 and CDR2 (germline): MNHEY, SMNVEV (reference sequence). This CDR3 comprises 15 residues. CDR3 in amino acids: CASSRTSGSTGELFF. The DNA for the CDR3 is TGTGCCAGCAGCCGGACTAGCGGTTCCACCGGGGAGCTGTTTTTT.

The chain uses TRBV5-1 and TRBJ1-1, with TRBD1 identical over 8 bases. The CDR3 totals 16 residues. The germline V gene encodes CDR1 SGHRS and CDR2 YFSETQ. Losses at the gene ends were 0 bases for V and 4 bases for J; bases not matched to a gene: 8. The CDR3 sequence: CASSLAGQGRGTEAFF. CDR3 coding DNA: TGCGCCAGCAGCTTGGCCGGACAGGGAAGGGGCACTGAAGCTTTCTTT.

The chain has TRBV5-1 and TRBJ2-3; 9 bases align to TRBD2. The trim removed 1 base at V and 6 bases at J, leaving 6 bases unmatched. Germline V gene sequence: CDR1 SGHRS, CDR2 YFSETQ. This CDR3 contains 15 residues. This CDR3 is CASSLMTSGPDTQYF. The CDR3 coding sequence is TGCGCCAGCAGCTTGATGACTAGCGGCCCCGATACGCAGTATTTT.

This rearrangement joins TRBV30 to TRBJ2-3; the D gene is possibly TRBD2 (6 bases). The germline CDR1 and CDR2 sequences are GTSNPN and SVGIG (reference sequence). The length of the CDR3 is 15 residues. Trimming took off 0 bases at V and 3 bases at J, with 13 bases between the two ends. The CDR3 DNA is TGTGCCTGGAGTGTAATAACTAGCTGGACAGATACGCAGTATTTT. It yields the protein CAWSVITSWTDTQYF.